This T cell receptor (beta chain) stems from a study of T cell repertoires in cytomegalovirus infection. Study in general: Alongside well-studied HLA-B-restricted CMV epitopes, recently identified HLA-C-restricted CMV epitopes were also used. General study results and limits: Dominating the ex vivo response were HLA-C-restricted CMV-specific TCR beta clonotypes.

From germline, CDR1 is SGHTA and CDR2 FQGNSA. The CDR3 is 13 residues long. The V end lost 4 bases, the J end lost 5 bases, and 9 bases lay between the germline ends. Details on this clonotype: Its antigen remains unidentified.

TCRdb analysed the reads with MiXCR anew, one entry per CDR3 protein. The sample yields around 500,000 distinct CDR3 sequences, approximately 40% seen once. The gene calls are TRBV7-2 and TRBJ1-5; D not resolved. This TCR was recovered from a human donor in good health (CMV status not recorded). Some clones in this sample may be carry-over from other donors' samples. Sequencing used cultured PBMCs, obtained from culture after CMV antigen stimulation. CDR3 in amino acids: CASSSDIHQPQHF. The DNA of the CDR3 is TGTGCCAGCAGCTCCGACATCCATCAGCCCCAGCATTTT.